This T cell receptor (beta chain) was sequenced during a study of naive and memory T cell subsets. This CDR3 region has 16 residues. V was clipped by 2 bases and J by 8 bases; unmatched bases: 10. Per the germline V gene, CDR1 is LGHNA and CDR2 is YSLEER. An equimolar mix of two oligonucleotides served as the beta constant-region primer for TRBC1 and TRBC2. Four rounds of PCR amplified the ligated cDNA using nested alpha and beta constant-region primers plus SP2. Ligation attached a single-stranded oligonucleotide with a 12-nucleotide UMI and the SP2 primer to the cDNA 3' end. A single record per CDR3 protein comes from TCRdb applying MiXCR to the UMI-ligation and nested PCR reads. The profile shows tens of thousands of distinct CDR3 sequences, 18% of them singletons. Cells stained for CD3, CD4, CD8, CD45RA and CD27 were sorted into four subsets.

The specimen was effector memory CD4+ T cells from blood. Subset meaning: effector memory, CD45RA- CD27-. The chain combines TRBV4-3 with TRBJ1-5, with 9 bases fitting TRBD1. The receptor comes from a human donor in good health. The CDR3 region is CASSQQFGTGFEPQHF. Here the CDR3 DNA reads TGCGCCAGCAGCCAACAATTCGGGACAGGGTTTGAGCCCCAGCATTTT.